This is a list of T cell receptor beta chains from one sample in a study of blood T cell repertoires in COVID-19. The table came from immunoSEQ multiplex PCR; TCRdb's copy has only in-frame clones and leaves some out. This table has 250,000 to 350,000 clones, 86% appearing once. The sample taken for sequencing was peripheral blood. The receptors shown here come from a woman in her 30s with active or convalescent COVID-19. The conserved cysteine and the conserved F or W are not part of the CDR3 here.

v_gene,j_gene,CDR3aa
TRBV4-3,TRBJ1-2,ASSQDSQGDYGYT
TRBV5-1,TRBJ1-2,ASSHETGGHGYT
TRBV5-6,TRBJ1-2,ASSSRQGYYGYT
TRBV15,TRBJ1-1,ATSSASVAF
TRBV5-1,TRBJ1-6,ASSPVPGQGARSPLH
TRBV5-6,TRBJ2-1,ASSFGTGTFGEQF
TRBV24-1,TRBJ2-1,ATSDFFGSGNEQF
TRBV30,TRBJ2-1,AWSHYEQF
TRBV18,TRBJ1-4,ASSPHKNEKLF
TRBV7-2,TRBJ1-2,ASSLERQDGGYT
TRBV10-2,TRBJ1-2,ASTLGTGVNGYT
TRBV28,TRBJ2-7,ASSPGTHYEQY
TRBV9,TRBJ2-1,ASSAGRTTSGVTHNEQF
TRBV30,TRBJ2-5,AWSVAWHAGETQY
TRBV12-3/TRBV12-4,TRBJ1-6,ASSRSPAAPLH
TRBV5-1,.,ASSLRGGNYGYEQY
TRBV30,TRBJ1-4,ARTGLNEKLF
TRBV4-3,TRBJ1-2,ASSQGTALYGYT
TRBV19,TRBJ2-7,ASSISVYLEQY
TRBV5-4,TRBJ2-1,ASSKSVSYNEQF
TRBV5-1,TRBJ2-2,ASSLITGGTGELF
TRBV9,TRBJ1-4,ASSAVDSPNEKLF
TRBV2,TRBJ1-1,ASSVLSEAF
TRBV11-2,TRBJ1-3,ASSSGQGGGNTIY
TRBV6-5,TRBJ2-3,ASSLTGTGKDTQY
TRBV6-1,TRBJ1-2,ASSEVGGYGYT
TRBV21-1,TRBJ2-5,ASSKAGLAGVRRGETQY
TRBV19,TRBJ1-4,ASRDLGTEATNEKLF
TRBV27,TRBJ2-6,ASSPQGTGANVLT
TRBV7-9,TRBJ2-7,ASSSTDRGRKSYEQY
TRBV30,TRBJ1-2,AWSVARGEGYT
TRBV4-1,TRBJ1-1,ASSQGRQGRNTEAF
TRBV15,TRBJ2-2,ATSRLGGIDGELF
TRBV7-3,TRBJ1-6,ASSLESYNSPLH
TRBV5-1,TRBJ2-5,ASSLGASPEETQY
TRBV20-1,TRBJ2-1,SASALGLAGYNEQF
TRBV5-1,TRBJ2-3,ASSLEGVDTQY
TRBV27,TRBJ1-2,ASSLYFRGVAGYT
TRBV6-5,TRBJ1-1,ASNPQGMNTEAF
TRBV4-2,TRBJ2-7,ASTPNRGADYEQY
TRBV9,TRBJ1-2,ASSAEPGQGGNGYT
TRBV7-2,TRBJ2-4,ASSTGFALAKNIQY
TRBV7-3,TRBJ2-3,ASSFLAGGDTQY